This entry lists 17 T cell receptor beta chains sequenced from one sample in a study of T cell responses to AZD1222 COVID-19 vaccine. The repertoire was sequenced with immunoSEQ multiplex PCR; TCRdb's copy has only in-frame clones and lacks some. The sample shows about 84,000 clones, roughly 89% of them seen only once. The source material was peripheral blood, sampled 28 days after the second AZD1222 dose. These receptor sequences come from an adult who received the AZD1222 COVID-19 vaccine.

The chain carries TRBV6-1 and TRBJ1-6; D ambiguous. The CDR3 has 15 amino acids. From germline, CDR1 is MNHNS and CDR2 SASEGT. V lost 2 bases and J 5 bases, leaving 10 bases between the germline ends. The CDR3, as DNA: TGTGCCAGCAGTGAATTTCCGGGAAATAATTCACCCCTCCACTTT. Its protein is CASSEFPGNNSPLHF.

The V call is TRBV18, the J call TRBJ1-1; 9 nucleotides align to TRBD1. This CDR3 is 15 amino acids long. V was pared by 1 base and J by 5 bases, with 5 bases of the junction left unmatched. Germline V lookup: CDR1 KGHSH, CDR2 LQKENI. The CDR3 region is CASSPQRQGGTEAFF. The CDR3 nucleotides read TGTGCCAGCTCACCACAAAGACAGGGGGGTACTGAAGCTTTCTTT.

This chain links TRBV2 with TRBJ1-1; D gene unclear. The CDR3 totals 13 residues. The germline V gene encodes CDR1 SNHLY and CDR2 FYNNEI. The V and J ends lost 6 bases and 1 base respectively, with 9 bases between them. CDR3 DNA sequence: TGTGCCAGCAGGACGGAGCCGAACACTGAAGCTTTCTTT. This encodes CASRTEPNTEAFF.

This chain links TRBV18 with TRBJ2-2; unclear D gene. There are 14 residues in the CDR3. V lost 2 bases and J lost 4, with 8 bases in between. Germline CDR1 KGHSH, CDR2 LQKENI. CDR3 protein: CASSPVRITGELFF. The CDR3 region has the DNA TGTGCCAGCTCACCAGTTCGGATCACCGGGGAGCTGTTTTTT.

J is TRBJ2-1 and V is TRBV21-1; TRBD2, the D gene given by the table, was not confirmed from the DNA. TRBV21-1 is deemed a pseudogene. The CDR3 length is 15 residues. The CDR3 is CASSKDDLRVNEQFF. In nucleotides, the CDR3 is TGTGCCAGCAGCAAAGATGATCTGAGGGTCAATGAGCAGTTCTTC.

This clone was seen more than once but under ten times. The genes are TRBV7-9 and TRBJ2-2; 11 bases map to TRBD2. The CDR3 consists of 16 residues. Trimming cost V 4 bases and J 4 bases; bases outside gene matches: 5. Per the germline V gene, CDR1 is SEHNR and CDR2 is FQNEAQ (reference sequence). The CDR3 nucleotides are TGTGCCAGCAGCTATGGGACTAGCGGACCCACCGGGGAGCTGTTTTTT. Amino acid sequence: CASSYGTSGPTGELFF. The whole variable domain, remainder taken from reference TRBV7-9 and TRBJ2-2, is DTGVSQNPRHKITKRGQNVTFRCDPISEHNRLYWYRQTLGQGPEFLTYFQNEAQLEKSRLLSDRFSAERPKGSFSTLEIQRTEQGDSAMYLCASSYGTSGPTGELFFGEGSRLTVL.

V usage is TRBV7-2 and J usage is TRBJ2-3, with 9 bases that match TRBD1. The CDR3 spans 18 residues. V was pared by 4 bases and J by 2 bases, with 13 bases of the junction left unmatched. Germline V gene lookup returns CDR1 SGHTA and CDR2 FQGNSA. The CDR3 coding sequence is TGTGCCAGCAGCTCCTCGATTAAGACAGGGGGTTTCACAGATACGCAGTATTTT. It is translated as CASSSSIKTGGFTDTQYF. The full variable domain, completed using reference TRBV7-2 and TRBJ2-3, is GAGVSQSPSNKVTEKGKDVELRCDPISGHTALYWYRQSLGQGLEFLIYFQGNSAPDKSGLPSDRFSAERTGGSVSTLTIQRTQQEDSAVYLCASSSSIKTGGFTDTQYFGPGTRLTVL.

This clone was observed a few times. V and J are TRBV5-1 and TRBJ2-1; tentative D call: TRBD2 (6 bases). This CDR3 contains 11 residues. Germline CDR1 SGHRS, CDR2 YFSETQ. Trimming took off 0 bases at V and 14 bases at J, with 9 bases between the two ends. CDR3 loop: CASSLGLGKFF. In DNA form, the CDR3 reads TGCGCCAGCAGCTTGGGACTAGGAAAGTTCTTC.

As DNA, the CDR3 is TGCGCCAGCAGCTTGGGTGGGACAGGGCCCTATGGCTACACCTTC. It translates to CASSLGGTGPYGYTF. The chain couples TRBV5-1 to TRBJ1-2, with 9 nucleotides matching TRBD1. Per germline, CDR1 SGHRS and CDR2 YFSETQ. The J segment lost 4 bases and the V segment lost 0 bases, leaving 4 bases of the junction unmatched. The CDR3 is 15 amino acids. Full variable domain (missing parts from reference TRBV5-1 and TRBJ1-2): KAGVTQTPRYLIKTRGQQVTLSCSPISGHRSVSWYQQTPGQGLQFLFEYFSETQRNKGNFPGRFSGRQFSNSRSEMNVSTLELGDSALYLCASSLGGTGPYGYTFGSGTRLTVV.

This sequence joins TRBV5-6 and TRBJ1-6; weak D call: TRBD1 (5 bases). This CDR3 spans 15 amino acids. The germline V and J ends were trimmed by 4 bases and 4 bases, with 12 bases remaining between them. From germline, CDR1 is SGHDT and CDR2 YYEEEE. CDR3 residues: CASSATGDYNSPLHF. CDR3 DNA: TGTGCCAGCAGCGCAACAGGTGATTATAATTCACCCCTCCACTTT.

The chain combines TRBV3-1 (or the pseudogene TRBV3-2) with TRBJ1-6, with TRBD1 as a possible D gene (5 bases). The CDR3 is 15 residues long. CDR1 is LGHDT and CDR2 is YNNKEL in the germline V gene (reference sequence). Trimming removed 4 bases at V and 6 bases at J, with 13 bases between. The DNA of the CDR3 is TGTGCCAGCAGCCCCGGTCGGAGGGGTAATTCACCCCTCCACTTT. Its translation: CASSPGRRGNSPLHF.

CDR3 DNA sequence: TGTGCCAGCAGGGTGGGGAGGAAAGAGACCCAGTACTTC. Translating gives CASRVGRKETQYF. The chain couples TRBV6-5 to TRBJ2-5, with a tentative D call TRBD2 (6 bases). V lost 6 bases and J lost 3, with 11 bases in between. The CDR3 consists of 13 residues. Per germline, CDR1 MNHEY and CDR2 SVGAGI.

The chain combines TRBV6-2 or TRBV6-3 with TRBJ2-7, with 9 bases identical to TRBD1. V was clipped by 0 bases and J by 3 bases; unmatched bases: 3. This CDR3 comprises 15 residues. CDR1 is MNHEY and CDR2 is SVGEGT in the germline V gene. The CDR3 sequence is CASSYSQTGGYEQYF. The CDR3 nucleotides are TGTGCCAGCAGTTACTCGCAGACAGGGGGCTACGAGCAGTACTTC.

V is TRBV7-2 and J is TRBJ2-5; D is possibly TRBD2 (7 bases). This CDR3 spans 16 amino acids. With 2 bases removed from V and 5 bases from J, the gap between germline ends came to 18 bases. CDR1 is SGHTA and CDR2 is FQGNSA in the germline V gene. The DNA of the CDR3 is TGTGCCAGCAGCTTACTCAGGGGACTACCTGGGGAGACCCAGTACTTC. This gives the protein CASSLLRGLPGETQYF.

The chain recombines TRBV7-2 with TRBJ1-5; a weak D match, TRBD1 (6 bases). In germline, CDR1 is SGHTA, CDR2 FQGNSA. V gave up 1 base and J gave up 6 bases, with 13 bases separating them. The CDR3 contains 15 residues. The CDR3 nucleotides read TGTGCCAGCAGCTTAGTACAGGGTCTTTTTCAGCCCCAGCATTTT. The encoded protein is CASSLVQGLFQPQHF.

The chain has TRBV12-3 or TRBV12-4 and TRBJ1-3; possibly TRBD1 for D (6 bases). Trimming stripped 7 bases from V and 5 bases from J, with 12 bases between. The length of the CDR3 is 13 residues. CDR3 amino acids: CASTPGARNTIYF. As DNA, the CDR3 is TGTGCCAGCACTCCGGGGGCGAGAAACACCATATATTTT.

The CDR3 here is CASSLQGLGTDTQYF. The CDR3 coding sequence is TGTGCCAGCAGTTTACAGGGGTTAGGCACAGATACGCAGTATTTT. This chain joins TRBV6-5 and TRBJ2-3; TRBD1 matches 7 bases. CDR1 and CDR2 (germline): MNHEY, SVGAGI. This CDR3 has 15 residues. Trimming cost V 4 bases and J 1 base; bases outside gene matches: 5.